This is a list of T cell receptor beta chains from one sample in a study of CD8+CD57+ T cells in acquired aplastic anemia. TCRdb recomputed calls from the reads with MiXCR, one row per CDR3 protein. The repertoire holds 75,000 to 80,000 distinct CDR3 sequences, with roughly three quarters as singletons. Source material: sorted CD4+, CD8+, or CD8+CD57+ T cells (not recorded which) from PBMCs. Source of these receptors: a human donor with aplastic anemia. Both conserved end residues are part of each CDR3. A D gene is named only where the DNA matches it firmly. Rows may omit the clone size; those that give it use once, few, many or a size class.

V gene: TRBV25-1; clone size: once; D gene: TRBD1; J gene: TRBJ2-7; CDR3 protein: CASSVGQRHSPLHF; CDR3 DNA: TGTGCCAGCAGTGTGGGACAGCGGCATTCACCCCTCCACTTC
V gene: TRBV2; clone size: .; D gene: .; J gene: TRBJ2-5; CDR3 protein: CASSYGGRETQYF; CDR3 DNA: TGTGCCAGCAGCTACGGGGGCCGGGAGACCCAGTACTTC
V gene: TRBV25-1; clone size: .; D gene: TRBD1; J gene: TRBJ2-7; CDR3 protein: CASSELGTDYEQYF; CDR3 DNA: TGTGCCAGCAGTGAACTCGGGACAGACTACGAGCAGTACTTC
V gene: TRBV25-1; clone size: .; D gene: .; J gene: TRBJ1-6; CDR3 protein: CASSGGQTYSPLHF; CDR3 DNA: TGTGCCAGCAGTGGAGGACAGACCTACTCACCCCTCCACTTT
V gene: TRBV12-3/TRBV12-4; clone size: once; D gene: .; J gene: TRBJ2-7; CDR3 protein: CASSLGPGERYEQYF; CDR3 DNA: TGTGCCAGCAGTTTAGGGCCAGGGGAGAGATACGAGCAGTACTTC
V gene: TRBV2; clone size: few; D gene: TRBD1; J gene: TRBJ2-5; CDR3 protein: CASSLWTGGVETQYF; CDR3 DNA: TGTGCCAGCAGCCTTTGGACAGGGGGCGTCGAGACCCAGTACTTC
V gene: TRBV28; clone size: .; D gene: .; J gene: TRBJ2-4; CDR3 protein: CASSPGNIQYF; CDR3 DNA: TGTGCCAGCAGTCCCGGAAACATTCAGTACTTC
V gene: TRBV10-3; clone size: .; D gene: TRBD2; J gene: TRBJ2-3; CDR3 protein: CASLAGDTDTQYF; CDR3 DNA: TGTGCCAGCCTAGCGGGAGACACAGATACGCAGTATTTT
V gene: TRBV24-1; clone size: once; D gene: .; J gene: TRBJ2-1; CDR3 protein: CAASAGHLSSYNEQFF; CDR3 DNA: TGTGCCGCCAGTGCCGGACACCTGAGCTCCTACAATGAGCAGTTCTTC
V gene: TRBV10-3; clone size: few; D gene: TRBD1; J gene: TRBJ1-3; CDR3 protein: CAITEGTGQLPYF; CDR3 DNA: TGTGCCATCACTGAGGGGACAGGTCAATTACCATATTTT
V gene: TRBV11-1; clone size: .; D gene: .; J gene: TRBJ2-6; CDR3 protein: CASSMTETLGANVLTF; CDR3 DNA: TGTGCCAGCAGCATGACAGAGACTCTGGGGGCCAACGTCCTGACTTTC
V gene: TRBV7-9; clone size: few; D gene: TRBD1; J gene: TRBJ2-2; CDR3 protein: CASSGQGWNTGELFF; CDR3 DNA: TGTGCCAGCAGTGGACAGGGGTGGAACACCGGGGAGCTGTTTTTT
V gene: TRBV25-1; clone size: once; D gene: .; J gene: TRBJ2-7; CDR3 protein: CALSSGLYYEQYF; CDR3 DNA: TGTGCCCTCTCCTCGGGACTTTACTACGAGCAGTACTTC
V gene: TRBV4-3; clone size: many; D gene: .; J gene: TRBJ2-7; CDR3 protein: CASSQNLFSYEQYF; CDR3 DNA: TGCGCCAGCAGCCAAAATTTGTTCTCCTACGAGCAGTACTTC
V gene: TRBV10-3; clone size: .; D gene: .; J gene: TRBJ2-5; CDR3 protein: CAAGQLVETQYF; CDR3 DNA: TGTGCCGCGGGACAGTTGGTAGAGACCCAGTACTTC
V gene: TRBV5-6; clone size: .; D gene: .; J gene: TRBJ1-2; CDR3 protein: CASSLGVGYTF; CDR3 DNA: TGTGCCAGCAGCTTAGGTGTTGGCTACACCTTC
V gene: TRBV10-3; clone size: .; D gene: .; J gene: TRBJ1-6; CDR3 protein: CAISESGINSPLYF; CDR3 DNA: TGTGCCATCAGTGAGTCAGGGATAAATTCACCCCTCTACTTT
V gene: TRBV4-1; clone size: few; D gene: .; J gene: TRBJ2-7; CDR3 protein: CASSQDIAGTKSYEQYF; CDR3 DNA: TGCGCCAGCAGCCAAGATATTGCCGGGACAAAGTCCTACGAGCAGTACTTC
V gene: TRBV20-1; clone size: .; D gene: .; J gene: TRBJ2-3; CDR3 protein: CSARRRDSTDTQYF; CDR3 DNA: TGCAGTGCTAGAAGAAGGGATAGCACAGATACGCAGTATTTT
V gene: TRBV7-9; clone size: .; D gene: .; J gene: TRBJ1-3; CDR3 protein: CASSLGALRGNTIYF; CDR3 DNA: TGTGCCAGCAGCTTAGGGGCTCTGCGGGGGAACACCATATATTTT
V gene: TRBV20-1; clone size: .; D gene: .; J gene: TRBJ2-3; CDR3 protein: CSASPRVFTDTQYF; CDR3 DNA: TGCAGTGCTAGCCCCCGAGTTTTCACAGATACGCAGTATTTT
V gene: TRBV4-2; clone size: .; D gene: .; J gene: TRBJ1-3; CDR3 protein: CASTTGTVSGNTIYF; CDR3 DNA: TGTGCCAGCACCACAGGGACCGTCTCTGGAAACACCATATATTTT
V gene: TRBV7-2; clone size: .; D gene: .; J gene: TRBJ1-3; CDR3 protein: CASSYPGEGNTIYF; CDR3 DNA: TGTGCCAGCAGCTACCCAGGGGAGGGAAACACCATATATTTT
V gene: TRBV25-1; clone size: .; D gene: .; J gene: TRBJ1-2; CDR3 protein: CASSVGTALGYTF; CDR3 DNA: TGTGCCAGCAGTGTCGGGACGGCACTCGGCTACACCTTC
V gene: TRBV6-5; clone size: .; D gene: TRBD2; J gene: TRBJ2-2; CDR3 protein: CASSYSEAGAGELFF; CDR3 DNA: TGTGCCAGCAGTTACTCGGAAGCGGGGGCCGGGGAGCTGTTTTTT
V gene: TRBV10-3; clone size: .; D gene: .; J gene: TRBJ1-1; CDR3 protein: CAISKQTNTEAFF; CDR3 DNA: TGTGCCATCAGTAAACAGACGAACACTGAAGCTTTCTTT
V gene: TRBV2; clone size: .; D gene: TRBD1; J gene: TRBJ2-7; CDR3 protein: CASSATGQGAHEQYF; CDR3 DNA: TGTGCCAGCAGTGCGACGGGACAGGGGGCCCACGAGCAGTACTTC
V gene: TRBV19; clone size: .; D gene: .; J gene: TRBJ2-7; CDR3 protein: CASSYTRDYYEQYF; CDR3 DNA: TGTGCCAGTAGTTACACCAGAGATTACTACGAGCAGTACTTC